This T cell receptor (beta chain) appears in the sequencing data of a study of blood T cell repertoires in COVID-19. Enrollment of patients from Seattle took place during active infection, with longitudinal follow-up. J was trimmed by 2 bases and V by 2 bases; bases with no gene match: 2. The CDR3 length is 16 residues. Germline loops: CDR1 SEHNR, CDR2 FQNEAQ (reference sequence). Sequencing was performed with immunoSEQ multiplex PCR; in TCRdb, only in-frame clones are kept and a portion is missing. The sample lists 55,000 to 75,000 clones; roughly 80% were seen once. J is TRBJ1-3 and V is TRBV7-9, with 11 bases that match TRBD1. The sequence was collected from a man older than 75 with COVID-19, enrolled during active disease. The specimen was peripheral blood. As DNA, the CDR3 is TGTGCCAGCAGCTTAAAGGGACAGGGGGCTGGAAACACCATATATTTT. Translated, it gives CASSLKGQGAGNTIYF.